The rows below give T cell receptor beta chains drawn from one sample of a study of control samples from healthy donors and cancer patients. The repertoire was sequenced with immunoSEQ multiplex PCR; TCRdb's copy has only in-frame clones and lacks some. The profile covers some 120,000 clones, with 75% to 95% appearing a single time and 8.6% taken by the ten largest. The sample taken for sequencing was blood. The receptors here all came from a man between 18 and 29 years old in good health. Each CDR3 is given with its conserved first and last residue. Each record gives: D gene, V gene, CDR3 protein. D genes are given only for firm matches.

-,TRBV29-1,CSVEDWEGFNYGYTF
TRBD2,TRBV4-2,CASSLLSGGSVGELFF
-,TRBV29-1,CSGTGNWGTEAFF
TRBD1,TRBV14,CASSYRDRGTNTEAFF
TRBD1,TRBV2,CASSARGGQGYNSPLHF
-,TRBV6-6,CASSLGVPYEQYF
TRBD1,TRBV4-1,CASSQESSGGVGYTF
-,TRBV7-3,CASSLQGNSNTDTQYF
TRBD1,TRBV5-4,CASSPGQGIGNTIYF
TRBD1,TRBV4-1,CASSLGQGNSPLHF
-,TRBV6-1,CASSETGVRNQPQHF
-,TRBV6-6,CASSYRGWGGQPQHF
TRBD2,TRBV18,CASSPRTSGGADTQYF
-,TRBV30,CAWTHGSRSPLHF
-,TRBV10-2,CASNRGTNEKLFF
-,TRBV11-2,CASSPELRGGNTEAFF
-,TRBV6-4,CASSEQGGNIQYF
TRBD1,TRBV7-3,CASSLGQSNSPLHF
TRBD1,TRBV7-9,CASSFKFQGVLDEQYF
TRBD2,TRBV4-1,CASSQTPAGGYEQYF
TRBD1,TRBV5-1,CASSSGDRGLGEAFF
TRBD2,TRBV5-6,CASSPLGGDFYNEQFF
TRBD1,TRBV24-1,CATSSRPGGGSPLHF
TRBD1,TRBV5-6,CASSSDRGLQTQYF
TRBD2,TRBV11-2,CASSSRGGANTGELFF
-,TRBV10-3,CAISAHDRPGYGYTF
TRBD1,TRBV10-3,CAISNAGGRDGYTF
-,TRBV21-1,CASRKNTGELFF
-,TRBV12-3/TRBV12-4,CASSLNAQPQHF
TRBD1,TRBV5-6,CASSLGRDRGGYEQYF
TRBD1,TRBV7-9,CASTDRDPEAFF
TRBD1,TRBV29-1,CSVSRDSSTEAFF
TRBD1,TRBV19,CASSPSTGEETQYF
-,TRBV10-3,CATQTPTNTGELFF
-,TRBV5-1,CASSLGEVHSGNTIYF
-,TRBV5-1,CASSLGHRSYEQYF
TRBD1,TRBV9,CASSGRGGGQNSPLHF
TRBD2,TRBV10-3,CAILAGSSYNEQFF
-,TRBV7-8,CASSWGPGEQYF
-,TRBV6-6,CASSFTSSGNTIYF
TRBD1,TRBV2,CATDKPRDRGPEAFF
TRBD1,TRBV6-5,CASAFMTGDSGELFF